The 27 T cell receptor beta chains below all came from one sample that was sequenced in a study of post-analysis software for immune sequencing data. Notes on the study in general: Higher frequency in patients than in controls was seen for five TRBV segments, with TRBV5-6, TRBV5-1 and TRBV20-1 among them.

Prepared libraries of TCR beta cDNA carried unique molecular identifiers. One entry per CDR3 protein results from TCRdb running MiXCR on the PCR reads. The data contain approximately 570,000 distinct CDR3 sequences, about 40% of them singletons. No antigen is known for these receptors. Sequenced input: blood. The receptors were sampled from a girl aged 5 to 17 with multiple sclerosis.

V gene TRBV7-9 combines with J gene TRBJ2-7; perhaps D is TRBD1 or TRBD2 (5 bases each). V lost 5 bases to trimming and J lost 2 bases, with 13 bases between them. The CDR3 totals 14 residues. The germline V gene encodes CDR1 SEHNR and CDR2 FQNEAQ (reference sequence). CDR3 region: CASSRDTGPYEQYF. For the CDR3, the DNA is TGTGCCAGCAGCCGAGACACGGGACCCTACGAGCAGTACTTC.

V and J are TRBV20-1 and TRBJ2-1; TRBD2 agrees at 9 bases. After removal of 0 bases from V and 6 bases from J, the junction contained 9 bases not matched to a gene. Germline CDR1 reads DFQATT; CDR2 reads SNEGSKA (reference sequence). The CDR3 spans 16 residues. CDR3 sequence reads: CSARDIRSGRGNEQFF. CDR3 DNA: TGCAGTGCTAGAGACATACGTAGCGGGAGAGGCAATGAGCAGTTCTTC.

The V and J genes are TRBV7-9 and TRBJ2-1, with D hard to call. This CDR3 has 17 residues. Per germline, CDR1 SEHNR and CDR2 FQNEAQ (reference sequence). V was trimmed by 1 base and J by 5 bases, leaving 18 bases between them. CDR3 in DNA: TGTGCCAGCAGCTTAGAGTGGGCCCTTAATCGAAACAATGAGCAGTTCTTC. Amino acid sequence: CASSLEWALNRNNEQFF.

The rearrangement links TRBV24-1 to TRBJ2-3; D possibly corresponds to TRBD1 (5 bases). CDR3 length: 13 residues. The germline gives CDR1 KGHDR, CDR2 SFDVKD. V gave up 4 bases and J gave up 4 bases, with 8 bases separating them. The CDR3 here is CATSEGAADTQYF. The CDR3 DNA follows: TGTGCCACCAGTGAAGGGGCGGCAGATACGCAGTATTTT.

As regards this clonotype: Possible read error: a much larger clone is one base away. The J gene is TRBJ1-1, the V gene TRBV27; weak D call: TRBD1 (5 bases). Trimming took off 11 bases at V and 0 bases at J, with 16 bases between the two ends. This CDR3 region has 14 residues. Germline CDR1 reads MNHEY; CDR2 reads SMNVEV (reference sequence). The CDR3 DNA follows: TGTGCCGTCCGCCTGGCGGGGCTGAACACTGAAGCTTTCTTT. Translated, it gives CAVRLAGLNTEAFF.

The chain carries TRBV7-9 and TRBJ2-1; no reliable D call. This CDR3 has 15 residues. Germline assignment: CDR1 SEHNR and CDR2 FQNEAQ (reference sequence). V was pared by 4 bases and J by 7 bases, with 17 bases between. The CDR3 DNA reads as TGTGCCAGCAGCTCCTTTTTCCATAGGGAAAATGAGCAGTTCTTC. It encodes CASSSFFHRENEQFF. The full variable domain, in which reference TRBV7-9 and TRBJ2-1 provide the parts outside the CDR3, is DTGVSQNPRHKITKRGQNVTFRCDPISEHNRLYWYRQTLGQGPEFLTYFQNEAQLEKSRLLSDRFSAERPKGSFSTLEIQRTEQGDSAMYLCASSSFFHRENEQFFGPGTRLTVL.

Notes on this clonotype: Lacking the conserved final phenylalanine or tryptophan, this CDR3 likely reflects a read error. The chain employs TRBV10-3 and TRBJ2-1; tentatively, D is TRBD1 (5 bases). This CDR3 contains 15 residues. The germline V gene encodes CDR1 ENHRY and CDR2 SYGVKD. V was trimmed by 4 bases and J by 2 bases, leaving 12 bases between them. The CDR3 bases are TGTGCCATCAGTGTACAGGAGAACCCCTACAATGAGCAGTTCCTC. Translating gives CAISVQENPYNEQFL.

Turning to this clonotype: Sequence at one end of the junction differs from germline and may be a read error. V gene TRBV29-1 combines with J gene TRBJ2-1; D might be TRBD1 or TRBD2, each matching 6 bases. The CDR3 contains 13 residues. Germline V gene lookup returns CDR1 SQVTM and CDR2 ANQGSEA. CDR3 nucleotides: TGCGGCGTCAAAGGGGGGTTTTACAATGAGCAGTTCTTC. It encodes CGVKGGFYNEQFF.

The J gene is TRBJ2-2, the V gene TRBV5-4, with D possibly TRBD2 on 5 matching bases. Germline values: CDR1 SGHNT, CDR2 YYREEE (reference sequence). The V and J ends lost 4 bases and 3 bases respectively, with 16 bases between them. CDR3 length: 16 amino acids. Here the CDR3 DNA reads TGTGCCAGCAGCAACACTAGGGATTCCTACACCGGGGAGCTGTTTTTT. Translated: CASSNTRDSYTGELFF.

The V call is TRBV6-4, the J call TRBJ2-1, with D unresolved. Trimming took off 0 bases at V and 0 bases at J, with 12 bases between the two ends. The germline CDR1 and CDR2 sequences are MRHNA and SNTAGT. There are 17 residues in the CDR3. This chain's CDR3 is CASSDSKGLSSYNEQFF. DNA of the CDR3: TGTGCCAGCAGTGACTCGAAGGGCCTAAGCTCCTACAATGAGCAGTTCTTC.

CDR3 amino acids: CASSVGLAGGPLNEQFF. The CDR3 nucleotides read TGTGCCAGCAGCGTAGGTTTAGCGGGGGGGCCTCTCAATGAGCAGTTCTTC. The genes are TRBV9 and TRBJ2-1, with 11 bases aligning to TRBD2. The V and J ends lost 0 bases and 6 bases, in that order; junction bases with no gene match: 8. Germline V gene data show CDR1 as SGDLS and CDR2 as YYNGEE. CDR3 length: 17 amino acids.

The rearrangement uses TRBV5-1 and TRBJ2-4; D call uncertain. The J call may be in error: the DNA end matches TRBJ2-5 better. The germline gives CDR1 SGHRS, CDR2 YFSETQ. The CDR3 has 13 amino acids. CDR3 residues: CASSSLEQETQYF. CDR3 bases: TGCGCCAGCAGCTCCCTAGAGCAAGAGACCCAGTACTTC.

In this sample, this clonotype turned up once. The chain is built from TRBV10-3 and TRBJ1-2; a weak D match, TRBD1 (6 bases). Germline V CDR1 and CDR2: ENHRY, SYGVKD. The V end was cut by 8 bases, the J end by 8 bases, with 21 bases between. The CDR3 has 14 amino acids. The CDR3 spells CAIGDLQGAGGYTF. The CDR3 nucleotides are TGTGCCATCGGGGACTTACAGGGTGCAGGAGGCTACACCTTC.

V and J are TRBV20-1 and TRBJ1-5; possibly TRBD1 for D (5 bases). Between the trimmed V and J ends, which lost 5 bases and 2 bases, there was a span of 13 bases. There are 14 residues in the CDR3. Per the germline V gene, CDR1 is DFQATT and CDR2 is SNEGSKA (reference sequence). The CDR3 DNA reads TGCAGTGCTCTTGACCCGACAGGCAATCAGCCCCAGCATTTT. Its protein is CSALDPTGNQPQHF.

J is TRBJ2-4 and V is TRBV2; D gene ambiguous. Near its end, the DNA agrees better with TRBJ2-7, so the J call may be wrong. Germline CDR1 reads SNHLY; CDR2 reads FYNNEI. This CDR3 contains 14 residues. CDR3 sequence: CASRGKIFGNEQYF. CDR3 DNA sequence: TGTGCCAGCAGGGGAAAAATATTTGGGAACGAGCAGTACTTC.

The chain employs TRBV3-1 and TRBJ2-5, with D maybe TRBD2 (6 bases). From germline, CDR1 is LGHDT and CDR2 YNNKEL (reference sequence). The CDR3 consists of 14 residues. The ends were cut back, 5 bases at V and 2 bases at J, with 12 bases in the middle. CDR3 in amino acids: CASSARLGQETQYF. The CDR3 nucleotides are TGTGCCAGCAGCGCCCGACTAGGACAAGAGACCCAGTACTTC.

This chain joins TRBV29-1 and TRBJ2-7; D might be TRBD1 or TRBD2, each matching 5 bases. Trimming took off 5 bases at V and 7 bases at J, with 21 bases between the two ends. Germline values: CDR1 SQVTM, CDR2 ANQGSEA. This CDR3 is 14 amino acids long. CDR3 DNA: TGCAGCGTTCGAAGCGGACAAAACTACAATGAGCAGTACTTC. Translation gives CSVRSGQNYNEQYF.

This clonotype was picked up a small number of times. CDR3 DNA: TGTGCCATCAGATCCGACAGGGGTACGCAGTATTTT. Amino acids: CAIRSDRGTQYF. The chain joins TRBV10-3 to TRBJ2-3, with 8 bases aligning to TRBD1. CDR1 is ENHRY, CDR2 SYGVKD, per germline. The CDR3 extends over 12 amino acids. J lost 8 bases, V lost 6 bases, and 4 bases had no gene match.

This chain connects TRBV10-3 to TRBJ2-1, with TRBD2 matching over 8 bases. Near its end, the DNA agrees better with TRBJ2-7, so the J call may be wrong. Germline CDR1 is ENHRY and CDR2 is SYGVKD. The CDR3 sequence is 15 residues long. The DNA of the CDR3 is TGTGCCATCAGAGATAGCGGGAAGAAGTACAATGAGCAGTACTTC. It is translated as CAIRDSGKKYNEQYF.

This chain uses TRBV20-1 with TRBJ2-1; no clear D gene. Trimming took off 7 bases at V and 2 bases at J, with 9 bases between the two ends. Germline-derived CDR1 and CDR2 are DFQATT and SNEGSKA (reference sequence). CDR3 length: 12 residues. This CDR3 reads CSVRVTYNEQFF. CDR3 bases: TGCAGTGTTAGGGTAACCTACAATGAGCAGTTCTTC.

Comments on this clonotype: At one end the junction does not follow the germline gene, possibly because of a read error. The rearrangement links TRBV3-1 to TRBJ2-4; a weak D match, TRBD2 (5 bases). The CDR3 spans 18 residues. The germline gives CDR1 LGHDT, CDR2 YNNKEL (reference sequence). CDR3 sequence reads: CASSSRPSGEWSKNIQYF. CDR3 nucleotides: TGTGCCAGCAGCTCGCGACCCTCCGGGGAGTGGTCCAAGAACATTCAGTACTTC.

V usage is TRBV5-1 and J usage is TRBJ1-2; tentatively, D is TRBD1 (5 bases). The CDR3 covers 14 residues. The germline V gene has CDR1 SGHRS and CDR2 YFSETQ. Trimming cost V 4 bases and J 3 bases, with 13 bases left between them. CDR3 coding DNA: TGCGCCAGCAGCCAGGACCGGGACTACTATGGCTACACCTTC. Residues: CASSQDRDYYGYTF.

The gene calls are TRBV29-1 and TRBJ2-3; perhaps D is TRBD1 or TRBD2 (5 bases each). Trimming pared 3 bases from V and 9 bases from J, leaving 10 bases between. CDR3 length: 11 residues. Germline CDR1 SQVTM, CDR2 ANQGSEA. CDR3 sequence: CSVESGGTQYF. CDR3 sequence (DNA): TGCAGCGTTGAGTCTGGGGGAACGCAGTATTTT.

The chain employs TRBV20-1 and TRBJ1-3; D gene unclear. The CDR3 is made up of 14 amino acids. Trimming took 5 bases from V and 0 from J, leaving 11 bases between them. The germline V gene has CDR1 DFQATT and CDR2 SNEGSKA (reference sequence). The CDR3 loop reads CSALETRSGNTIYF. CDR3 sequence (DNA): TGCAGTGCTCTGGAAACTCGCTCTGGAAACACCATATATTTT.

The chain is built from TRBV20-1 and TRBJ2-1; D is undetermined. The CDR3 has 15 residues. Per germline, CDR1 DFQATT and CDR2 SNEGSKA (reference sequence). V was trimmed by 2 bases and J by 0 bases, leaving 11 bases between them. As DNA, the CDR3 is TGCAGTGCTAGACCTCAGTCGAGCTCCTACAATGAGCAGTTCTTC. Translating it yields CSARPQSSSYNEQFF.

This clonotype has just a few counts. The rearrangement uses TRBV9 and TRBJ1-4; TRBD1 agrees at 8 bases. The CDR3 loop spans 15 amino acids. Germline CDR1 and CDR2: SGDLS and YYNGEE. Unmatched junction bases numbered 6, after V lost 5 bases and J lost 3 bases. CDR3 DNA: TGTGCCAGCAGTCGTAGACAGGGGTCTAATGAAAAACTGTTTTTT. It is translated as CASSRRQGSNEKLFF. Drawing the rest from reference TRBV9 and TRBJ1-4, the complete variable domain is DSGVTQTPKHLITATGQRVTLRCSPRSGDLSVYWYQQSLDQGLQFLIQYYNGEERAKGNILERFSAQQFPDLHSELNLSSLELGDSALYFCASSRRQGSNEKLFFGSGTQLSVL.

The chain is built from TRBV7-6 and TRBJ1-6; 7 positions agree with TRBD1. The CDR3 is 14 amino acids. The trim removed 5 bases at V and 10 bases at J, leaving 8 bases unmatched. Germline V lookup: CDR1 SGHVS, CDR2 FNYEAQ. CDR3 DNA: TGTGCCAGCAGCCGCCGGGACAGAGACTCACCCCTCCACTTT. Its translation: CASSRRDRDSPLHF.